This T cell receptor beta chain was captured by sequencing in a study of shared clonotypes between healthy human individuals. At deep level, the assay was performed. Only in-frame clones appear in the TCRdb table, and some are missing; sequencing was by immunoSEQ multiplex PCR. In the table there are approximately 1.5 million clones, approximately 98.5% of which are singletons. Sample: naive CD4+ T cells sorted from blood. Subset indicated: CD45RA+ positively selected. This clonotype originated in a young man in good health.

CDR3 sequence: CASSPPGTAYNEQFF. The CDR3 region has the DNA TGTGCCAGCAGCCCTCCCGGGACAGCCTACAATGAGCAGTTCTTC. The chain carries TRBV11-1 and TRBJ2-1, with TRBD1 matching 7 bases. Germline lookup yields CDR1 SGHAT and CDR2 FQDESV (reference sequence). The CDR3 length is 15 residues. The V gene end was trimmed by 5 bases and the J gene end by 2 bases; junction bases not matched to a gene: 6.